The present entry profiles one T cell receptor (beta chain) with its context. Data came from immunoSEQ multiplex PCR; TCRdb stores just in-frame clones and leaves some out. The table has around 690,000 clones, 90% seen once. The data belong to a study of shared clonotypes between healthy human individuals. The sequenced material came from memory CD8+ T cells from PBMCs. The subset here: CD45RO+ cells pooled with CCR7-negative TemRA cells. The clonotype comes from a young man in good health. Some clones in this sample may be carry-over from other donors' samples.

In nucleotides, the CDR3 is TGTGCCAGCAGCGGACGGACAGGGCCAACCTACGAGCAGTACTTC. Protein product: CASSGRTGPTYEQYF. The V call is TRBV7-2, the J call TRBJ2-7; 8 bases map to TRBD1. This CDR3 is built from 15 residues. In germline, CDR1 is SGHTA, CDR2 FQGNSA. With V trimmed by 5 bases and J by 2 bases, 8 bases remained unmatched. The variable domain in full, with the rest retrieved from reference TRBV7-2 and TRBJ2-7, is GAGVSQSPSNKVTEKGKDVELRCDPISGHTALYWYRQSLGQGLEFLIYFQGNSAPDKSGLPSDRFSAERTGGSVSTLTIQRTQQEDSAVYLCASSGRTGPTYEQYFGPGTRLTVT.